This T cell receptor beta chain is drawn from a study of tumor-infiltrating lymphocytes in primary liver carcinoma. Study in general: All lesions had stage T1-T3 N0M0 and roughly 4 to 11 cm widths. There were roughly 3.5 to 7.13 million productive TCRbeta reads per sample, a yield similar across tissue types. The study's findings and limits: Tumor region pairs shared more overlap than did tumor-adjacent and tumor-blood pairs.

From germline, CDR1 is SQVTM and CDR2 ANQGSEA. The CDR3 contains 14 residues. TCR beta cDNA was prepared out of approximately 500 ng total RNA by means of a constant-region primer. ARM-PCR, slightly modified, supplied the TCR beta libraries through three nested multiplex PCR rounds. For approximately 10 cycles apiece, the opening two PCR rounds ran with TRBV1-TRBV30 forward primers and a C-beta reverse primer. MiXCR was run by TCRdb on the multiplex PCR reads, yielding one entry per CDR3 protein. Among roughly 330,000 distinct CDR3 sequences, almost 65% were seen once, and the ten largest hold about 6.5%. Out of unsorted whole blood came the blood RNA, and germline DNA was extracted as well. This clonotype was observed once. Its antigen is still unknown. Its ends do not fully match the called genes, so a read error is possible.

The origin of this receptor is a man aged 35 to 55 with primary liver carcinoma and hepatitis B virus infection. The V call is TRBV29-1, the J call TRBJ2-1; 9 nucleotides match TRBD2. The sequenced material came from peripheral blood. The CDR3 loop is CSVELAGFVNEQFF. The CDR3 DNA reads TGCAGCGTTGAACTAGCGGGATTCGTGAATGAACAGTTCTTC.